The 12 T cell receptor beta chains reported below all come from one sample, sequenced in a study of cytomegalovirus exposure and HLA in healthy donors. The study ran its PCR with 60 Vbeta and 13 Jbeta primers. Assay used: immunoSEQ multiplex PCR; TCRdb lists only in-frame clones, some missing. The table has about 110,000 clones, 60% to 75% seen once. The sample was PBMCs. Every receptor here comes from a man aged 35 to 55 in good health and CMV-seropositive.

The rearrangement uses TRBV7-6 and TRBJ1-1, with unresolved D. This CDR3 has 13 residues. The V end was cut by 3 bases, the J end by 3 bases, with 8 bases between. CDR1 and CDR2 from the germline V gene are SGHVS and FNYEAQ. The CDR3 nucleotides read TGTGCCAGCAGCTTGAGGGAGGACACTGAAGCTTTCTTT. As protein: CASSLREDTEAFF. The variable domain in full, completed from reference TRBV7-6 and TRBJ1-1, reads GAGVSQSPRYKVTKRGQDVALRCDPISGHVSLYWYRQALGQGPEFLTYFNYEAQQDKSGLPNDRFSAERPEGSISTLTIQRTEQRDSAMYRCASSLREDTEAFFGQGTRLTVV.

V usage is TRBV6-6 and J usage is TRBJ2-2; TRBD2 aligns across 8 bases. The germline V gene has CDR1 MNHNY and CDR2 SVGAGI (reference sequence). J gave up 5 bases and V 6 bases, and 8 bases lay outside the gene matches. The CDR3 runs 15 residues. The CDR3 protein is CASRFSGTGTGELFF. The CDR3 nucleotides are TGTGCCAGCAGGTTTAGCGGGACGGGGACCGGGGAGCTGTTTTTT.

The chain joins TRBV11-2 to TRBJ1-2, with 7 bases that match TRBD1. This CDR3 region has 13 residues. V trimming: 2 bases; J trimming: 5 bases; junction bases outside the gene matches: 2. The V gene's germline CDR1 is SGHAT and CDR2 FQNNGV. The CDR3 bases are TGTGCCAGCAGCTTATGGGGACAGTATGGCTACACCTTC. Amino acids: CASSLWGQYGYTF.

The chain recombines TRBV7-6 with TRBJ2-5, with 13 bases fitting TRBD2. The CDR3 runs to 16 residues. After removal of 4 bases from V and 5 bases from J, the junction contained 7 bases not matched to a gene. Germline V lookup: CDR1 SGHVS, CDR2 FNYEAQ. CDR3 sequence (DNA): TGTGCCAGCAGCTCGACCGGACTAGCGGGAGAGGAGACCCAGTACTTC. Its protein is CASSSTGLAGEETQYF.

This chain connects TRBV28 to TRBJ2-1, with 8 bases aligning to TRBD1. The CDR3 length is 15 residues. The junction had 8 bases not matched to a gene; V was cut back by 3 bases and J by 7 bases. The germline V gene has CDR1 MDHEN and CDR2 SYDVKM. The CDR3 DNA is TGTGCCAGCAGTTTTGGAGTCAGGGGGCTTAATGAGCAGTTCTTC. Translation gives CASSFGVRGLNEQFF. Using reference TRBV28 and TRBJ2-1 for the parts outside the CDR3, the full variable domain is DVKVTQSSRYLVKRTGEKVFLECVQDMDHENMFWYRQDPGLGLRLIYFSYDVKMKEKGDIPEGYSVSREKKERFSLILESASTNQTSMYLCASSFGVRGLNEQFFGPGTRLTVL.

The rearrangement uses TRBV6-5 and TRBJ2-7; no reliable D call. Germline CDR1 MNHEY, CDR2 SVGAGI. The CDR3 is 16 residues long. V was pared by 0 bases and J by 7 bases, with 19 bases between. CDR3 protein: CASSYSSSVPSREQYF. The CDR3 DNA reads TGTGCCAGCAGTTACTCCTCGTCTGTCCCCTCTAGGGAGCAGTACTTC.

The chain joins TRBV2 to TRBJ1-2; D perhaps matches TRBD1 (5 bases). This CDR3 is built from 14 residues. The germline CDR1 and CDR2 sequences are SNHLY and FYNNEI. Trimming stripped 6 bases from V and 4 bases from J, with 15 bases between. As DNA, the CDR3 is TGTGCCAGCAGCTCATCAGGGTTTCTCTATGGCTACACCTTC. Protein: CASSSSGFLYGYTF.

The genes are TRBV2 and TRBJ2-1, with 8 bases identical to TRBD2. With V trimmed by 6 bases and J by 0 bases, 7 bases remained unmatched. This CDR3 is 16 amino acids long. From germline, CDR1 is SNHLY and CDR2 FYNNEI. The CDR3 bases are TGTGCCAGCAGCGCGACTAGCGTAAACTCCTACAATGAGCAGTTCTTC. It encodes CASSATSVNSYNEQFF.

V and J are TRBV5-1 and TRBJ2-3; TRBD2 might be the D (6 bases). Germline V gene data show CDR1 as SGHRS and CDR2 as YFSETQ. Trimming removed 4 bases from V and 6 bases from J, with 15 bases in between. The length of the CDR3 is 14 residues. The CDR3 DNA is TGCGCCAGCAGCGGGGGGACTGCTGGGGATACGCAGTATTTT. The encoded protein is CASSGGTAGDTQYF.

The chain joins TRBV18 to TRBJ2-7; TRBD2 matches at 13 bases. This CDR3 has 13 amino acids. V trimming: 3 bases; J trimming: 7 bases; junction bases outside the gene matches: 0. Germline CDR1 is KGHSH and CDR2 is LQKENI. The DNA of the CDR3 is TGTGCCAGCTCACCGGGACTAGCGGGAGAGCAGTACTTC. Its protein is CASSPGLAGEQYF.

V is TRBV25-1 and J is TRBJ2-3; TRBD2 matches 13 bases. V trimming: 8 bases; J trimming: 8 bases; junction bases outside the gene matches: 4. The CDR3 runs to 13 residues. Germline V gene lookup returns CDR1 MGHDK and CDR2 SYGVNS. For the CDR3, the DNA is TGTGCCAGCCGACTAGCGGGAGGCGGTACGCAGTATTTT. Its translation: CASRLAGGGTQYF. Looking up the rest from reference TRBV25-1 and TRBJ2-3 gives the full variable domain: EADIYQTPRYLVIGTGKKITLECSQTMGHDKMYWYQQDPGMELHLIHYSYGVNSTEKGDLSSESTVSRIRTEHFPLTLESARPSHTSQYLCASRLAGGGTQYFGPGTRLTVL.

The chain employs TRBV11-2 and TRBJ2-7; possible D gene TRBD1, 6 bases. Trimming left V 2 bases short and J 1 base short, with 9 bases between. This CDR3 region has 14 residues. CDR1 SGHAT and CDR2 FQNNGV come from the germline V gene. CDR3 sequence: CASSLKDSSYEQYF. The CDR3 DNA reads TGTGCCAGCAGCTTAAAGGACAGTTCCTACGAGCAGTACTTC.